This TCR beta chain was obtained from a study of blood T cell repertoires in COVID-19. TCRdb's table, derived via immunoSEQ multiplex PCR, lists solely in-frame clones and lacks some. This table has tens of thousands of clones, approximately 88% appearing once. The CDR3 has 17 amino acids. The V end lost 0 bases, the J end lost 4 bases, and 13 bases lay between the germline ends. Germline assignment: CDR1 MNHEY and CDR2 SVGEGT. Source material: peripheral blood. The chain is built from TRBV6-2 or TRBV6-3 and TRBJ1-6, with a possible D match to TRBD1 (6 bases). The source of this sequence is a human donor with active COVID-19. The donor label of this sample is uncertain. CDR3 DNA sequence: TGTGCCAGCAGTTACTCGACGCTACAGGGATATAATTCACCCCTCCACTTT. Protein sequence: CASSYSTLQGYNSPLHF.